One sample yielded the 13 T cell receptor beta chains listed below, sequenced in a study of regulatory T cells in long-lasting Graves disease. Time point of the sample: newly diagnosed GD, antithyroid drugs for less than 3 months. Scientists built the TCR library using RNA that was extracted from PBMCs. Arm-PCR of CDR3 regions with iRepertoire HTBI primers generated TCR beta libraries. TCRdb analysed the multiplex PCR reads with MiXCR anew, one entry per CDR3 protein. The profile shows 350,000 to 400,000 distinct CDR3 sequences, 15% to 19% of them singletons. The sequences come from peripheral blood mononuclear cells (PBMCs), collected at new diagnosis, from a patient treated with antithyroid drugs. The receptors shown here come from a female donor with Graves disease.

There are many counts of this clonotype. The rearrangement joins TRBV7-3 to TRBJ2-3; 15 bases fit TRBD2. The V segment lost 3 bases and the J segment 4 bases; nucleotides outside the gene matches: 8. The CDR3 extends over 18 amino acids. The V gene's germline CDR1 is SGHTA and CDR2 FQGTGA. CDR3 nucleotide sequence: TGTGCCAGCAGCTTGGGACTAGCGGGAGGTTCTGGCGCAGATACGCAGTATTTT. It yields the protein CASSLGLAGGSGADTQYF.

This clonotype was seen at least ten times. V and J are TRBV9 and TRBJ2-3; 12 bases line up with TRBD2. With V trimmed by 0 bases and J by 6 bases, 8 bases remained unmatched. The CDR3 is made up of 17 amino acids. Germline V CDR1 and CDR2: SGDLS, YYNGEE. The CDR3 DNA reads TGTGCCAGCAGCGTAGCGACTAGCGGGAGTGGGTTGGATACGCAGTATTTT. This encodes CASSVATSGSGLDTQYF.

This clonotype was seen at least ten times. The J gene is TRBJ2-2, the V gene TRBV28, with 10 bases lining up with TRBD1. Germline V gene sequence: CDR1 MDHEN, CDR2 SYDVKM. The CDR3 runs to 16 residues. Germline trimming cut 4 bases from V and 6 bases from J; bases unmatched to any gene: 8. For the CDR3, the DNA is TGTGCCAGCAGTTCCACCGGGACAGGGGCATCCGGGGAGCTGTTTTTT. It is translated as CASSSTGTGASGELFF.

There are many counts of this clonotype. A junction boundary mismatches the germline segment, possibly from a read error. The rearrangement joins TRBV5-1 to TRBJ2-1, with a tentative D call TRBD1 (5 bases). Germline lookup yields CDR1 SGHRS and CDR2 YFSETQ. The CDR3 covers 15 residues. DNA of the CDR3: TGTGCCAGCAGCTATAGTCCCGATGGGGCCCCGGAGCAGTTCTTC. It encodes CASSYSPDGAPEQFF.

CDR3 sequence reads: CACLPGTGGVAFF. In nucleotides, the CDR3 is TGTGCCTGTCTACCGGGGACCGGCGGAGTAGCTTTCTTT. This chain links TRBV19 with TRBJ1-1, with D possibly TRBD1 on 5 matching bases. The V end lost 11 bases, the J end lost 10 bases, and 23 bases lay between the germline ends. This CDR3 comprises 13 residues. The germline V gene has CDR1 LNHDA and CDR2 SQIVND (reference sequence).

This chain connects TRBV4-1 to TRBJ1-2, with D uncertain. Germline V gives CDR1 MGHRA, CDR2 YSYEKL. Deletions cut 4 bases from V and 0 bases from J, with 12 bases between. This CDR3 has 15 residues. This chain's CDR3 is CASSPRSGTNYGYTF. The DNA of the CDR3 is TGCGCCAGCAGCCCAAGGAGCGGGACTAACTATGGCTACACCTTC.

The J gene is TRBJ2-1, the V gene TRBV7-3; weak D call: TRBD1 (5 bases). Between the trimmed V and J ends, which lost 4 bases and 3 bases, there was a span of 13 bases. Looked up from germline, CDR1 is SGHTA and CDR2 is FQGTGA. This CDR3 has 15 amino acids. For the CDR3, the DNA is TGTGCCAGCAGCTCAGGGCCCCCCCTCTACAATGAGCAGTTCTTC. Protein sequence: CASSSGPPLYNEQFF.

Concerning this clonotype: A much more abundant neighbour one base away suggests this may be a read error. The chain is built from TRBV7-3 and TRBJ1-1; TRBD1 might be the D (5 bases). This CDR3 comprises 13 residues. Germline V lookup: CDR1 SGHTA, CDR2 FQGTGA. V shed 4 bases and J shed 1 base, with 7 bases lying between them. The CDR3 reads CASSWGRNTEAFF. CDR3 in DNA: TGTGCCAGCAGCTGGGGCCGGAACACTGAAGCTTTCTTT.

Ten or more counts support this clonotype. The chain joins TRBV20-1 to TRBJ2-3; D is undetermined. Germline assignment: CDR1 DFQATT and CDR2 SNEGSKA (reference sequence). With 5 bases removed from V and 4 bases from J, the gap between germline ends came to 16 bases. The CDR3 runs 14 residues. In DNA form, the CDR3 reads TGCAGTGCTGACGATACAAACACGGCAGATACGCAGTATTTT. It specifies CSADDTNTADTQYF.

This clonotype came up many times. This sequence joins TRBV28 and TRBJ2-1, with D perhaps assigned TRBD1 or TRBD2 (6 bases each). Germline V gene sequence: CDR1 MDHEN, CDR2 SYDVKM. The CDR3 sequence is 11 residues long. The germline V and J ends were trimmed by 3 bases and 15 bases, with 12 bases remaining between them. The CDR3 loop reads CASSFRGVSFF. In nucleotides, the CDR3 is TGTGCCAGCAGTTTTAGGGGGGTCTCGTTCTTC.

At least ten counts were recorded for this clonotype. V gene TRBV7-9 combines with J gene TRBJ2-3; 10 nucleotides agree with TRBD2. This CDR3 region has 17 residues. The ends lost 4 bases at V and 10 bases at J; junction bases unmatched: 17. Germline V gene data show CDR1 as SEHNR and CDR2 as FQNEAQ (reference sequence). In DNA, the CDR3 is TGTGCCAGCAGCTCACGGAGCGGGGGGGTATTTAAGGTCCCGCAGTATTTT. Its translation is CASSSRSGGVFKVPQYF.

As concerns this clonotype: Being one base from a much bigger clone, this may be a read error. The V call is TRBV4-1, the J call TRBJ2-5; tentative D call: TRBD1 (7 bases). In germline, CDR1 is MGHRA, CDR2 YSYEKL. Trimming stripped 0 bases from V and 3 bases from J, with 11 bases between. CDR3 length equals 15 residues. Written as DNA, the CDR3 is TGCGCCAGCAGCCAAGAGTCCAGGGGGGAAGAGACCCAGTACTTC. Translating it yields CASSQESRGEETQYF.

This clonotype has at least ten counts. The V call is TRBV6-2 or TRBV6-3, the J call TRBJ1-1; a weak D match, TRBD1 (6 bases). Germline V gene data show CDR1 as MNHEY and CDR2 as SVGEGT. The length of the CDR3 is 16 residues. Trimming shortened V by 2 bases and J by 4 bases, and 17 bases separated the two germline ends. CDR3 bases: TGTGCCAGCAGTTACGGCTCAGGGGAGTGGGCCACTGAAGCTTTCTTT. Its translation is CASSYGSGEWATEAFF.